These 22 T cell receptor beta chains share one sample of origin, sequenced in a study of molecular identifiers for immune sequencing clone quantification. TCRdb analysed the PCR reads with MiXCR anew, one entry per CDR3 protein. The top ten hold approximately 1.5% of the sample, which has around 70,000 distinct CDR3 sequences, roughly 18% seen once. The sequenced sample consisted of naive CD8+ T cells from blood, with Jurkat cell RNA spiked in. Documented subset: FACS-sorted CD8+CD4-CCR7+CD45RA+ naive T cells. Source of these receptors: a human donor in good health. Some libraries in this study had Jurkat cell RNA spiked in.

V gene TRBV14 combines with J gene TRBJ2-3, with 9 bases fitting TRBD2. Losses at the gene ends were 4 bases for V and 4 bases for J; bases not matched to a gene: 18. This CDR3 is 19 amino acids long. Germline CDR1 and CDR2: SGHDN and FVKESK. Here the CDR3 reads CASSPGWTSEYVGADTQYF. In DNA form, the CDR3 reads TGTGCCAGCAGCCCCGGTTGGACTAGCGAATATGTTGGGGCAGATACGCAGTATTTT.

For this clonotype: Possible read error: a much larger clone is one base away. The chain couples TRBV11-1 to TRBJ1-1; D not certain. Germline V lookup: CDR1 SGHAT, CDR2 FQDESV (reference sequence). The CDR3 is 14 amino acids. CDR3 DNA sequence: TGTGCCAACAGCTTCCCGGAGGGTACCACTGAAGCTTTCTTT. It encodes CANSFPEGTTEAFF.

The genes are TRBV24-1 and TRBJ2-2, with 9 bases identical to TRBD1. This CDR3 region has 16 residues. Trimming removed 3 bases from V and 5 bases from J; junction bases left unmatched: 6. Germline lookup yields CDR1 KGHDR and CDR2 SFDVKD. As DNA, the CDR3 is TGTGCCACCAGTGATGCGGGACAGGGCGATACCGGGGAGCTGTTTTTT. Translated, it gives CATSDAGQGDTGELFF.

This clonotype has only a few counts. The rearrangement links TRBV27 to TRBJ2-5; D not certain. Trimming removed 8 bases from V and 1 base from J, with 14 bases in between. CDR1 and CDR2 (germline): MNHEY, SMNVEV (reference sequence). The CDR3 covers 14 residues. The DNA for the CDR3 is TGTGCCAGCTCCTCGTGGGCAGCCCAAGAGACCCAGTACTTC. Amino acid sequence: CASSSWAAQETQYF.

The sample holds one count of this clonotype. One base away lies a much larger clone, so this may be a sequencing read error. CDR3 in amino acids: CASSSPGTGKNNEQFF. The CDR3 nucleotides are TGTGCCAGCAGCTCCCCCGGGACTGGCAAAAACAATGAGCAGTTCTTC. The chain recombines TRBV7-3 with TRBJ2-1; tentative D call: TRBD2 (6 bases). Germline loops: CDR1 SGHTA, CDR2 FQGTGA. CDR3 length: 16 residues. The V end was cut by 4 bases, the J end by 5 bases, with 18 bases between.

A remark on this clonotype: This may be a read error: a much more frequent sequence differs by one nucleotide. The V and J genes are TRBV7-9 and TRBJ1-2, with D perhaps TRBD1 (5 bases). CDR1 SEHNR and CDR2 FQNEAQ come from the germline V gene (reference sequence). The CDR3 runs 16 residues. Here the CDR3 DNA reads TGTGCCGGCAGCTTAGGGGACGGGACTTTGGACTATGGCTACACCTTC. Protein sequence: CAGSLGDGTLDYGYTF.

Many counts were recorded for this clonotype. The chain carries TRBV7-9 and TRBJ2-3; D is unclear. CDR3 length: 16 residues. Germline CDR1 is SEHNR and CDR2 is FQNEAQ (reference sequence). The V gene lost 5 bases and the J gene lost 1 base, with 16 bases spanning the gap. CDR3 in amino acids: CASSPLTGWGTDTQYF. In DNA form, the CDR3 reads TGTGCCAGCAGCCCACTGACCGGATGGGGCACAGATACGCAGTATTTT. The whole variable domain, remainder taken from reference TRBV7-9 and TRBJ2-3, is DTGVSQNPRHKITKRGQNVTFRCDPISEHNRLYWYRQTLGQGPEFLTYFQNEAQLEKSRLLSDRFSAERPKGSFSTLEIQRTEQGDSAMYLCASSPLTGWGTDTQYFGPGTRLTVL.

This chain connects TRBV6-5 to TRBJ2-7, with a possible D match to TRBD1 (6 bases). Trimming shortened V by 2 bases and J by 5 bases, and 10 bases separated the two germline ends. This CDR3 region has 13 residues. The germline V gene has CDR1 MNHEY and CDR2 SVGAGI. CDR3 coding DNA: TGTGCCAGCAGTTACACAGGGTCGGACGAGCAGTACTTC. Translating gives CASSYTGSDEQYF.

At least ten counts were recorded for this clonotype. V and J are TRBV3-1 and TRBJ2-3; 13 bases align to TRBD2. Unmatched junction bases numbered 9, after V lost 6 bases and J lost 6 bases. This CDR3 is 16 amino acids long. The germline V gene has CDR1 LGHDT and CDR2 YNNKEL (reference sequence). The CDR3 coding sequence is TGTGCCAGCAGTCAACTAGCGGGAGGGCCAGGGGATACGCAGTATTTT. It yields the protein CASSQLAGGPGDTQYF.

This clonotype was recorded many times. This sequence joins TRBV5-5 and TRBJ2-7; 7 bases are a match to TRBD1. CDR1 SGHKS and CDR2 YYEKEE come from the germline V gene (reference sequence). The V segment lost 4 bases and the J segment 5 bases; nucleotides outside the gene matches: 9. This CDR3 region has 14 residues. CDR3 DNA: TGTGCCAGCAGCAAAGGGGGCGCGGTGAACGAGCAGTACTTC. Amino acid sequence: CASSKGGAVNEQYF. Full variable domain (outside the CDR3, taken from reference TRBV5-5 and TRBJ2-7): DAGVTQSPTHLIKTRGQQVTLRCSPISGHKSVSWYQQVLGQGPQFIFQYYEKEERGRGNFPDRFSARQFPNYSSELNVNALLLGDSALYLCASSKGGAVNEQYFGPGTRLTVT.

The table lists this clonotype with many counts. This chain connects TRBV24-1 to TRBJ2-5; no clear D. V was shortened by 1 base and J by 0 bases, with 8 bases between the two germline ends. CDR3 length equals 15 residues. Germline CDR1 KGHDR, CDR2 SFDVKD. CDR3 in DNA: TGTGCCACCAGTGATTTTTCCGCGTACCAAGAGACCCAGTACTTC. Translating gives CATSDFSAYQETQYF.

To note about this clonotype: The junction differs from germline at one of its ends, possibly a read error. The rearrangement uses TRBV29-1 and TRBJ2-1; TRBD2 aligns across 8 bases. CDR3 length: 14 amino acids. Per germline, CDR1 SQVTM and CDR2 ANQGSEA. CDR3 bases: TGCGGCGTTGGGCTAGCGGGTTTTTTTTATGAGCAGTTCTTC. This codes for CGVGLAGFFYEQFF.

Turning to this clonotype: This may come from a read error, since a much larger clone is one base off. The gene calls are TRBV2 and TRBJ2-1; D might be TRBD2 (6 bases). Trimming removed 7 bases from V and 7 bases from J, with 8 bases in between. CDR3 length: 11 residues. Germline CDR1 and CDR2: SNHLY and FYNNEI. The CDR3 nucleotides are TGTGCCAGCAAGGAGGGTAATGAGCAGTTCTTC. It specifies CASKEGNEQFF.

As regards this clonotype: A much larger clone lies a single base off, so this may be a read error. V and J are TRBV9 and TRBJ2-1, with D possibly TRBD2 on 6 matching bases. Germline V gene data show CDR1 as SGDLS and CDR2 as YYNGEE. The V end lost 4 bases, the J end lost 6 bases, and 14 bases lay between the germline ends. The CDR3 covers 14 residues. The CDR3 reads CASSRTDYGNEQFF. Here the CDR3 DNA reads TGTGCCAGCAGCCGTACGGACTACGGCAATGAGCAGTTCTTC.

Regarding this clonotype: Possible read error: a much larger clone is one base away. The genes are TRBV6-5 and TRBJ1-2; D not resolved. Germline V gene sequence: CDR1 MNHEY, CDR2 SVGAGI. This CDR3 has 15 residues. CDR3 DNA sequence: TGTGCCAGCAGGCCCAGCGAGGGAGCTAACTATGGCTACGCCTTC. This encodes CASRPSEGANYGYAF.

For this clonotype: A read error may be the cause here, since a much bigger clone is one base away. The rearrangement uses TRBV5-3 and TRBJ2-1; a possible D gene is TRBD2 (6 bases). TRBV5-3 is reported as an ORF; its role is uncertain. This CDR3 spans 15 amino acids. CDR3 in DNA: TGTGCCAGCAGCTTGATGGCGGGACCTGTCAATGAGCAGTTCTTC. It specifies CASSLMAGPVNEQFF.

Note on this clonotype: One base away lies a much larger clone, so this may be a sequencing read error. The V and J genes are TRBV7-9 and TRBJ1-5; no clear D. This CDR3 has 12 residues. CDR1 SEHNR and CDR2 FQNEAQ come from the germline V gene (reference sequence). CDR3 region: CASSFTGQPRHF. CDR3 sequence (DNA): TGTGCCAGCAGCTTCACTGGTCAGCCCCGGCATTTT. The full variable domain, completed using reference TRBV7-9 and TRBJ1-5, is DTGVSQNPRHKITKRGQNVTFRCDPISEHNRLYWYRQTLGQGPEFLTYFQNEAQLEKSRLLSDRFSAERPKGSFSTLEIQRTEQGDSAMYLCASSFTGQPRHFGDGTRLSIL.

At least ten counts were recorded for this clonotype. The chain has TRBV20-1 and TRBJ2-7, with D perhaps matching TRBD2 (6 bases). The CDR3 is made up of 13 amino acids. The V gene's germline CDR1 is DFQATT and CDR2 SNEGSKA (reference sequence). Trimming cost V 5 bases and J 0 bases, with 11 bases left between them. CDR3 sequence: CSAFSTSSYEQYF. The CDR3 DNA follows: TGCAGTGCTTTCTCGACTAGCTCCTACGAGCAGTACTTC.

In this sample, this clonotype turned up a few times. In DNA form, the CDR3 reads TGCAGCTCCCTGACCCAGACTAGCGGGTCGAACACCGGGGAGCTGTTTTTT. Amino acids: CSSLTQTSGSNTGELFF. The rearrangement joins TRBV29-1 to TRBJ2-2; 10 bases match TRBD2. V trimming: 8 bases; J trimming: 0 bases; junction bases outside the gene matches: 12. There are 17 residues in the CDR3. Germline values: CDR1 SQVTM, CDR2 ANQGSEA.

This clonotype was found many times. The gene calls are TRBV29-1 and TRBJ2-1; 7 nucleotides agree with TRBD2. The CDR3 consists of 14 residues. Germline V gene sequence: CDR1 SQVTM, CDR2 ANQGSEA. V was pared by 8 bases and J by 3 bases, with 10 bases of the junction left unmatched. The CDR3 protein is CSLRSGGGYNEQFF. The CDR3, as DNA: TGCAGCTTACGGTCGGGAGGTGGCTACAATGAGCAGTTCTTC.

V usage is TRBV4-2 and J usage is TRBJ2-7, with TRBD2 as a possible D gene (6 bases). Germline V gives CDR1 LGHNA, CDR2 YNFKEQ. This CDR3 contains 16 residues. V lost 0 bases to trimming and J lost 1 base, with 13 bases between them. The DNA of the CDR3 is TGTGCCAGCAGCCAAGACCCCGGGAGTGGGTCCTACGAGCAGTACTTC. Its translation: CASSQDPGSGSYEQYF.

On this clonotype: This may stem from a read error, because a much larger clone lies one nucleotide away. This chain connects TRBV2 to TRBJ1-1; D unresolved. Germline values: CDR1 SNHLY, CDR2 FYNNEI. The CDR3 totals 13 residues. The V and J ends lost 8 bases and 0 bases respectively, with 10 bases between them. The CDR3 sequence: CASRTRMNTEAFF. Here the CDR3 DNA reads TGTGCCAGCCGGACCAGAATGAACACTGAAGCTTTCTTT. Drawing the rest from reference TRBV2 and TRBJ1-1, the complete variable domain is EPEVTQTPSHQVTQMGQEVILRCVPISNHLYFYWYRQILGQKVEFLVSFYNNEISEKSEIFDDQFSVERPDGSNFTLKIRSTKLEDSAMYFCASRTRMNTEAFFGQGTRLTVV.